This T cell receptor (beta chain) was recorded in a study of shared clonotypes between healthy human individuals. Study findings and constraints: Compared with memory subsets, naive subsets generally had larger estimated richness. All-four-donor shared clonotypes had higher generation probabilities than non-shared clonotypes did.

Only one count was recorded for this clone. The antigen is undetermined. In the same sample, other DNA sequences code for this CDR3. Unmatched junction bases numbered 1, after V lost 1 base and J lost 5 bases. The CDR3 is 14 amino acids. Germline V gene sequence: CDR1 SGHTA, CDR2 FQGNSA. TCRdb's table, derived via immunoSEQ multiplex PCR, lists solely in-frame clones and lacks some. The table includes under 1,900,000 clones, roughly 98.5% detected once. Sequencing input: naive CD4+ T cells sorted from blood. Subset specified: CD45RA+ positively selected. This receptor was obtained from a man aged 25 to 45 in good health. The chain joins TRBV7-2 to TRBJ1-5, with 8 bases lining up with TRBD1. The CDR3 region has the DNA TGTGCCAGCAGCTTAGACAGGGGGTATCAGCCCCAGCATTTT. Its protein is CASSLDRGYQPQHF.